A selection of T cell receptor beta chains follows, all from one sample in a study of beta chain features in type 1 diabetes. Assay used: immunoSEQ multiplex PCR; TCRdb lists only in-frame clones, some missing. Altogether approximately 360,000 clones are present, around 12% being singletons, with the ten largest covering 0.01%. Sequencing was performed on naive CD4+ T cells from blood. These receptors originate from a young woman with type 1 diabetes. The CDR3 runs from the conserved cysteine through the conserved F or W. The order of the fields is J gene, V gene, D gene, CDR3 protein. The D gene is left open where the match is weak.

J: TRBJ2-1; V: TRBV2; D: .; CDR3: CATSIRLSYNEQFF
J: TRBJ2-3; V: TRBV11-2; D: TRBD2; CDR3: CASSPTLAGGSDTQYF
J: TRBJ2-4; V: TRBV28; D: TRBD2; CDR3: CAVGGSAKNIQYF
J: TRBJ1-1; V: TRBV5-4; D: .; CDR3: CASSLTGSNTEAFF
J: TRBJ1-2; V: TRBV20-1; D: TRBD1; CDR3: CSAGTGQRYTF
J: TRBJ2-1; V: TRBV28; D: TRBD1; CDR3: CASSFSGQGVYNEQFF
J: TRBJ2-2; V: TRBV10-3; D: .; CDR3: CAISHRSIANTGELFF
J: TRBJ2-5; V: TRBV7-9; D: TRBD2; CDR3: CASGSGGETQYF
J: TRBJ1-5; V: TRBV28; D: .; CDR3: CASSFGAGVNSNQPQHF
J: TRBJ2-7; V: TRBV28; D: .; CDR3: CASSLWYRSYEQYF
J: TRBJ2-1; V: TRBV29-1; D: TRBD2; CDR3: CSALPSGSGDEQFF
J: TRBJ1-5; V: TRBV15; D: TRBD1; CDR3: CATSFDRGGNQPQHF
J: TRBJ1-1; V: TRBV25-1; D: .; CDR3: CASSEAGNTEAFF
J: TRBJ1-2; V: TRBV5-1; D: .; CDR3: CASSPDIDGYTF
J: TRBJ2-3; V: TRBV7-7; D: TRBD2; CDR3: CASSLGLAGVDTQYF
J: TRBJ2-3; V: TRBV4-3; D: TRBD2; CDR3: CASSHRLAGGQSTDTQYF
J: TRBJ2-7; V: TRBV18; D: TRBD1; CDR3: CASSPGQGSEQYF